The T cell receptor beta chain under discussion was sequenced for a study of CXCR3-negative and CXCR3-positive naive CD8 T cells. In the study overall: With about 1.5 +/- 0.3 million reads per library, the TRB reads numbered roughly 130 million in total. General study findings and limits: Greater hydrophobicity was found in TRB CDR3s of CXCR3-positive naive cells than of CXCR3-negative naive cells.

The CDR3 totals 16 residues. The germline CDR1 and CDR2 sequences are SEHNR and FQNEAQ (reference sequence). On this clonotype: Its target is unknown.

Libraries were UMI-labeled 5' RACE TRB cDNA. After re-calling the 5' RACE reads, TCRdb lists one entry per CDR3 protein, DNA absent. In all, the sample yields some 130,000 distinct CDR3 sequences. V is TRBV7-9 and J is TRBJ2-7; TCRdb selects TRBD1, and the lack of DNA leaves this call unchecked. Sequenced sample: naive CXCR3- CD8+ T cells from blood. This sample's subset: CD45RO-CCR7+CD27+CD95- naive CD8+ T cells lacking CXCR3 (TNR3-). The sequence was obtained from a human donor in good health. Some clones in this sample may be carry-over from other donors' samples. CDR3 sequence: CASSPGQSTATYEQYF.